These 8 T cell receptor beta chains originate from one sample sequenced in a study of beta chain features in type 1 diabetes. Expressed TCRB transcripts got sequenced, as all isolated RNA was reverse transcribed. Profiling relied on immunoSEQ multiplex PCR, and the TCRdb table lists in-frame clones only, not all of them. Of 620,000 or so clones in the sample, roughly 15% were seen once. The sequenced sample consisted of naive CD4+ T cells from blood. Receptors originate from a young man in good health.

The rearrangement links TRBV28 to TRBJ1-5, with D possibly being TRBD1 (6 bases). This CDR3 contains 13 residues. Trimming removed 8 bases from V and 2 bases from J, with 10 bases in between. Per germline, CDR1 MDHEN and CDR2 SYDVKM. This CDR3 is CASGGGGNQPQHF. The DNA for the CDR3 is TGTGCCAGCGGTGGGGGCGGCAATCAGCCCCAGCATTTT.

Only a few counts were recorded for this clone. This chain links TRBV30 with TRBJ2-4; D is unresolved. V was clipped by 0 bases and J by 7 bases, with 10 bases between them. CDR3 length equals 13 residues. Germline V gives CDR1 GTSNPN, CDR2 SVGIG (reference sequence). CDR3 DNA: TGTGCCTGGAGTGTTTCGAGCTCGAACATTCAGTACTTC. This gives the protein CAWSVSSSNIQYF.

This chain joins TRBV2 and TRBJ2-5; 8 bases are a match to TRBD1. V lost 3 bases, J lost 4 bases, and 1 base stayed unmatched. This CDR3 has 13 amino acids. The germline CDR1 and CDR2 sequences are SNHLY and FYNNEI. This chain's CDR3 is CASSDGQGETQYF. The DNA for the CDR3 is TGTGCCAGCAGTGACGGACAGGGAGAGACCCAGTACTTC.

This clone was observed a few times. V is TRBV25-1 and J is TRBJ2-5; D is perhaps TRBD1 (7 bases). The CDR3 runs 16 residues. Trimming took 1 base from V and 5 from J, leaving 17 bases between them. Germline CDR1 MGHDK, CDR2 SYGVNS. CDR3 in DNA: TGTGCCAGCAGTGAATCGTGGGTCAGGGGGGAGGAGACCCAGTACTTC. The encoded protein is CASSESWVRGEETQYF.

V and J are TRBV27 and TRBJ2-1, with D tentatively TRBD2 (6 bases). This CDR3 contains 21 residues. Germline V gene sequence: CDR1 MNHEY, CDR2 SMNVEV (reference sequence). Trimming took off 9 bases at V and 0 bases at J, with 33 bases between the two ends. CDR3 protein: CASGGRFRNSFGKTSYNEQFF. DNA of the CDR3: TGTGCCAGTGGGGGGAGATTCAGGAATTCTTTTGGTAAAACCTCCTACAATGAGCAGTTCTTC.

This rearrangement joins TRBV5-4 to TRBJ1-1; tentatively, D is TRBD1 (5 bases). Looked up from germline, CDR1 is SGHNT and CDR2 is YYREEE (reference sequence). This CDR3 is built from 14 residues. Trimming removed 4 bases from V and 2 bases from J, with 12 bases in between. Here the CDR3 DNA reads TGTGCCAGCAGCAAGCGGGGCGCCAACACTGAAGCTTTCTTT. It encodes CASSKRGANTEAFF.

The chain links TRBV6-1 to TRBJ2-7, with 11 bases lining up with TRBD1. Germline lookup yields CDR1 MNHNS and CDR2 SASEGT. The CDR3 covers 15 residues. The junction had 6 bases not matched to a gene; V was cut back by 5 bases and J by 3 bases. The CDR3 protein is CASSSRDRGSYEQYF. The CDR3 DNA follows: TGTGCCAGCAGTTCCCGGGACAGGGGGAGCTACGAGCAGTACTTC.

J is TRBJ1-2 and V is TRBV29-1, with 9 bases fitting TRBD1. Germline assignment: CDR1 SQVTM and CDR2 ANQGSEA. J lost 7 bases, V lost 4 bases, and 10 bases had no gene match. The length of the CDR3 is 14 residues. The CDR3 protein is CSVGSSGTGRGYTF. CDR3 DNA sequence: TGCAGCGTTGGATCCTCCGGGACAGGGCGTGGCTACACCTTC.